The 29 T cell receptor beta chains presented below share a single source sample, sequenced in a study of T cells in Graves' hyperthyroidism and ophthalmopathy. The investigators amplified TCR beta CDR3 regions from RNA transcripts. The TCR CDR3 first-round RT-PCR relied on the HTBI primer set. TCRdb called the multiplex PCR reads again in MiXCR, with one record for every CDR3 protein. This table has around 340,000 distinct CDR3 sequences, about a sixth appearing once. The sequencing input was blood. The origin of the receptors is a woman in her 30s with Graves' hyperthyroidism that later progressed to Graves' ophthalmopathy.

The V call is TRBV13, the J call TRBJ2-7; 8 bases are shared with TRBD1. The CDR3 totals 16 residues. Trimming cost V 0 bases and J 4 bases; bases outside gene matches: 8. Per germline, CDR1 PRHDT and CDR2 FYEKMQ (reference sequence). The CDR3 sequence is CASSLGLRTGRYEQYF. The CDR3 nucleotides are TGTGCCAGCAGCTTAGGCCTCCGGACAGGGCGGTACGAGCAGTACTTC.

Ten or more counts support this clonotype. This chain joins TRBV28 and TRBJ1-2; no clear D gene. V shed 7 bases and J shed 0 bases, with 9 bases lying between them. The CDR3 spans 13 residues. Germline CDR1 MDHEN, CDR2 SYDVKM. In nucleotides, the CDR3 is TGTGCCAGCAACGAGCGGACTAACTATGGCTACACCTTC. It translates to CASNERTNYGYTF.

This clonotype was seen a handful of times. The rearrangement links TRBV20-1 to TRBJ1-1; D might be TRBD1 (5 bases). This CDR3 contains 13 residues. CDR1 and CDR2 from the germline V gene are DFQATT and SNEGSKA (reference sequence). V was clipped by 5 bases and J by 0 bases, with 10 bases between them. The DNA of the CDR3 is TGCAGTGCTCACCGGGACCTGAACACTGAAGCTTTCTTT. It is translated as CSAHRDLNTEAFF.

This clonotype was observed a few times. The V and J genes are TRBV13 and TRBJ2-2, with 14 bases aligning to TRBD2. With V trimmed by 5 bases and J by 4 bases, 6 bases remained unmatched. The germline V gene has CDR1 PRHDT and CDR2 FYEKMQ (reference sequence). This CDR3 spans 17 amino acids. Here the CDR3 DNA reads TGTGCCAGCAGCACACGACTAGCGGGAGGGAGCACCGGGGAGCTGTTTTTT. Its protein product is CASSTRLAGGSTGELFF. Variable domain in full (rest from reference TRBV13 and TRBJ2-2): AAGVIQSPRHLIKEKRETATLKCYPIPRHDTVYWYQQGPGQDPQFLISFYEKMQSDKGSIPDRFSAQQFSDYHSELNMSSLELGDSALYFCASSTRLAGGSTGELFFGEGSRLTVL.

This clonotype was seen ten or more times. The chain combines TRBV24-1 with TRBJ2-5, with 10 bases lining up with TRBD2. The V segment lost 4 bases and the J segment 8 bases; nucleotides outside the gene matches: 9. The CDR3 covers 15 residues. Germline CDR1 reads KGHDR; CDR2 reads SFDVKD. CDR3 sequence reads: CATSDSGLADATQYF. CDR3 nucleotide sequence: TGTGCCACCAGTGACTCCGGACTAGCGGACGCCACCCAGTACTTC.

The J gene is TRBJ2-3, the V gene TRBV27; 14 bases align to TRBD2. Germline CDR1 reads MNHEY; CDR2 reads SMNVEV (reference sequence). V shed 5 bases, J shed 0 bases, and the junction held 13 bases outside the gene matches. The CDR3 loop spans 20 amino acids. CDR3: CASSPRTSGRRSTSTDTQYF. CDR3 in DNA: TGTGCCAGCAGTCCCCGGACTAGCGGGAGGCGATCGACTAGCACAGATACGCAGTATTTT.

The sample holds many counts of this clonotype. This chain uses TRBV20-1 with TRBJ2-1; TRBD2 matches at 7 bases. CDR3 size: 14 residues. Unmatched junction bases numbered 14, after V lost 8 bases and J lost 7 bases. The germline V gene has CDR1 DFQATT and CDR2 SNEGSKA (reference sequence). The chain's CDR3 is CSSGTTQASNEQFF. The CDR3 bases are TGCAGTTCCGGGACTACCCAAGCGAGTAATGAGCAGTTCTTC.

This clonotype was recorded a few times. This rearrangement joins TRBV28 to TRBJ2-3, with D perhaps matching TRBD2 (6 bases). With 7 bases removed from V and 7 bases from J, the gap between germline ends came to 30 bases. Germline V lookup: CDR1 MDHEN, CDR2 SYDVKM. This CDR3 region has 18 residues. CDR3 sequence: CASNSIRGNRLRTHTQYF. The CDR3 DNA follows: TGTGCCAGCAATTCGATACGGGGGAATCGGTTACGGACACATACGCAGTATTTT. The complete variable domain, with remaining parts taken from reference TRBV28 and TRBJ2-3, reads DVKVTQSSRYLVKRTGEKVFLECVQDMDHENMFWYRQDPGLGLRLIYFSYDVKMKEKGDIPEGYSVSREKKERFSLILESASTNQTSMYLCASNSIRGNRLRTHTQYFGPGTRLTVL.

This clonotype was seen ten or more times. V usage is TRBV5-1 and J usage is TRBJ2-1; tentative D call: TRBD2 (5 bases). CDR1 and CDR2 from the germline V gene are SGHRS and YFSETQ. This CDR3 is 15 amino acids long. V was pared by 0 bases and J by 5 bases, with 12 bases between. This chain's CDR3 is CASSLGGGFHNEQFF. The CDR3 coding sequence is TGCGCCAGCAGCTTGGGTGGCGGGTTCCACAATGAGCAGTTCTTC.

This clonotype was seen more than once but under ten times. This chain connects TRBV19 to TRBJ2-7, with D possibly matching TRBD2 (6 bases). The CDR3 consists of 14 residues. Trimming took off 5 bases at V and 1 base at J, with 12 bases between the two ends. Germline CDR1 is LNHDA and CDR2 is SQIVND (reference sequence). Here the CDR3 DNA reads TGTGCCAGTAGTGCGGGGCTAGGGTCCTACGAGCAGTACTTC. Translating gives CASSAGLGSYEQYF.

As for this clonotype: A much larger clone differs by one base, so this may be a read error. CDR3 bases: TGTGCCAGCAGGCCAGTTCGATACACCGGGGAGCTGTTTTTT. It is translated as CASRPVRYTGELFF. This chain links TRBV6-2 or TRBV6-3 with TRBJ2-2; D is undetermined. This CDR3 contains 14 residues. CDR1 and CDR2 from the germline V gene are MNHEY and SVGEGT. V was shortened by 6 bases and J by 3 bases, with 11 bases between the two germline ends.

The table lists this clonotype with many counts. This sequence joins TRBV27 and TRBJ1-6; no firm D call. This CDR3 comprises 15 residues. V was trimmed by 1 base and J by 9 bases, leaving 13 bases between them. From germline, CDR1 is MNHEY and CDR2 SMNVEV (reference sequence). CDR3 protein: CASSLWASFGSPLHF. The CDR3 DNA follows: TGTGCCAGCAGTTTATGGGCGTCATTCGGTTCACCCCTCCACTTT.

In this sample, this clonotype turned up many times. The chain carries TRBV27 and TRBJ2-1; D gene uncertain. Germline V gene lookup returns CDR1 MNHEY and CDR2 SMNVEV (reference sequence). V was cut by 0 bases and J by 2 bases, with 8 bases left in between. This CDR3 spans 15 amino acids. CDR3 region: CASSLSSNPYNEQFF. As DNA, the CDR3 is TGTGCCAGCAGTTTATCCAGTAATCCCTACAATGAGCAGTTCTTC.

This clonotype was counted a few times. A much bigger clone sits one base away, suggesting this may be a read error. The chain recombines TRBV7-9 with TRBJ2-6, with D perhaps matching TRBD1 or TRBD2 (5 bases each). Germline CDR1 reads SEHNR; CDR2 reads FQNEAQ (reference sequence). CDR3 size: 18 residues. The CDR3 reads CASSRRGPSDSGANVPTF. CDR3 nucleotide sequence: TGTGCCAGCAGCCGTCGGGGTCCCTCTGACTCTGGGGCCAACGTCCCGACTTTC.

This clonotype was found many times. The V call is TRBV15, the J call TRBJ1-1; D is uncertain. V gave up 1 base and J gave up 2 bases, with 8 bases separating them. This CDR3 spans 14 amino acids. The V gene's germline CDR1 is LNHNV and CDR2 YYDKDF (reference sequence). CDR3 nucleotides: TGTGCCACCAGCAGAGCACGGAGTAACACTGAAGCTTTCTTT. Its protein is CATSRARSNTEAFF.

This clonotype has at least ten counts. V and J are TRBV5-8 and TRBJ1-1; D gene ambiguous. V shed 3 bases and J shed 1 base, with 10 bases lying between them. Germline-derived CDR1 and CDR2 are SGHTS and YDEGEE. CDR3 size: 14 residues. The CDR3 nucleotides read TGTGCCAGCAGCTCAACCACATGGAACACTGAAGCTTTCTTT. Its translation: CASSSTTWNTEAFF. Based on the CDR3 plus reference TRBV5-8 and TRBJ1-1, the full variable domain is EAGVTQSPTHLIKTRGQQATLRCSPISGHTSVYWYQQALGLGLQFLLWYDEGEERNRGNFPPRFSGRQFPNYSSELNVNALELEDSALYLCASSSTTWNTEAFFGQGTRLTVV.

In this sample, this clonotype turned up a few times. The V gene is TRBV5-1, the J gene TRBJ2-3; D gene unclear. Trimming left V 4 bases short and J 4 bases short, with 13 bases between. CDR3 length: 14 amino acids. CDR1 and CDR2 (germline): SGHRS, YFSETQ. Here the CDR3 DNA reads TGCGCCAGCAGCCCGGTCGGGTTAGCAGATACGCAGTATTTT. The encoded protein is CASSPVGLADTQYF.

In this sample, this clonotype turned up many times. The J gene is TRBJ1-2, the V gene TRBV20-1; 8 nucleotides line up with TRBD1. The V gene end was trimmed by 1 base and the J gene end by 4 bases; junction bases not matched to a gene: 2. Germline V gene lookup returns CDR1 DFQATT and CDR2 SNEGSKA (reference sequence). The CDR3 contains 13 residues. CDR3 protein: CSARAGQGYGYTF. The CDR3 DNA follows: TGCAGTGCTAGAGCAGGACAGGGCTATGGCTACACCTTC.

This clonotype was observed a few times. CDR3 sequence reads: CASKEQGSTGELFF. The CDR3 DNA reads TGCGCCAGCAAAGAACAGGGAAGCACCGGGGAGCTGTTTTTT. This chain links TRBV5-1 with TRBJ2-2; TRBD1 might be the D (6 bases). The CDR3 length is 14 residues. Germline lookup yields CDR1 SGHRS and CDR2 YFSETQ. Trimming shortened V by 6 bases and J by 4 bases, and 13 bases separated the two germline ends.

This clonotype was observed a few times. This rearrangement joins TRBV19 to TRBJ2-5; possibly TRBD2 for D (7 bases). Germline V gene sequence: CDR1 LNHDA, CDR2 SQIVND (reference sequence). Between the trimmed V and J ends, which lost 6 bases and 4 bases, there was a span of 9 bases. This CDR3 comprises 12 residues. The DNA of the CDR3 is TGTGCCAGTAGGGGGGGGCGAGAGACCCAGTACTTC. This translates into CASRGGRETQYF.

This clonotype has a handful of counts. The chain couples TRBV7-4 to TRBJ1-5, with a tentative D call TRBD1 (5 bases). Germline V CDR1 and CDR2: SGHVT, SQSDAQ. The V end was cut by 1 base, the J end by 7 bases, with 14 bases between. The CDR3 consists of 15 residues. The CDR3 spells CASSLEGSLWQPQHF. In DNA, the CDR3 is TGTGCCAGCAGCTTAGAGGGGTCTCTGTGGCAGCCCCAGCATTTT.

This clonotype was seen ten or more times. The chain has TRBV11-2 and TRBJ2-5; D not resolved. The V and J ends lost 4 bases and 1 base respectively, with 7 bases between them. Germline values: CDR1 SGHAT, CDR2 FQNNGV. The CDR3 is made up of 13 amino acids. CDR3 protein: CASSYDPQETQYF. The DNA of the CDR3 is TGTGCCAGCAGCTATGACCCCCAAGAGACCCAGTACTTC.

The sample holds one count of this clonotype. The gene calls are TRBV5-1 and TRBJ2-7; 9 nucleotides agree with TRBD2. This CDR3 has 16 amino acids. CDR1 and CDR2 (germline): SGHRS, YFSETQ. V lost 0 bases and J lost 2; bases outside the gene matches: 6. The CDR3 coding sequence is TGCGCCAGCAGCTTGGCAGTAGCGGGAGAGACCTACGAGCAGTACTTC. Translated, it gives CASSLAVAGETYEQYF.

The genes are TRBV30 and TRBJ2-1; 7 nucleotides match TRBD1. V lost 0 bases to trimming and J lost 8 bases; unmatched junction nucleotides: 4. CDR3 size: 13 residues. CDR1 is GTSNPN and CDR2 is SVGIG in the germline V gene (reference sequence). The CDR3 DNA reads TGTGCCTGGAGTGTCCTAGGGGGCGATGAGCAGTTCTTC. Translating it yields CAWSVLGGDEQFF.

This chain connects TRBV6-5 to TRBJ1-2; D unclear. Germline V CDR1 and CDR2: MNHEY, SVGAGI. The germline V and J ends were trimmed by 0 bases and 8 bases, with 16 bases remaining between them. This CDR3 comprises 15 residues. The CDR3, as DNA: TGTGCCAGCAGTTACTCCCCATTTCCTGAGCGGGGCTACACCTTC. This encodes CASSYSPFPERGYTF.

As for this clonotype: A read error is likely, as this CDR3 ends without the conserved phenylalanine or tryptophan. This chain joins TRBV20-1 and TRBJ2-1, with 11 bases fitting TRBD2. V lost 3 bases and J lost 4; bases outside the gene matches: 11. The CDR3 is 17 residues long. The germline V gene encodes CDR1 DFQATT and CDR2 SNEGSKA (reference sequence). CDR3 nucleotide sequence: TGCAGTGCTAGGGCGGGGGAGGGACTAGCGGTATACAATGAGCAGTTCCTC. Protein product: CSARAGEGLAVYNEQFL.

This clonotype was seen many times. The rearrangement joins TRBV11-2 to TRBJ2-3; D possibly corresponds to TRBD2 (5 bases). CDR1 and CDR2 from the germline V gene are SGHAT and FQNNGV. The ends were cut back, 4 bases at V and 3 bases at J, with 17 bases in the middle. The CDR3 loop spans 16 amino acids. CDR3 nucleotides: TGTGCCAGCAGCTCCCCTACCGGGATAATGACAGATACGCAGTATTTT. Encoded protein: CASSSPTGIMTDTQYF.

This clonotype was recorded at least ten times. The chain carries TRBV28 and TRBJ1-5; perhaps TRBD1 as D (6 bases). The CDR3 length is 17 residues. Germline values: CDR1 MDHEN, CDR2 SYDVKM. V was pared by 6 bases and J by 0 bases, with 18 bases between. The CDR3 DNA reads as TGTGCCAGCAGCATCACAGGGTTACGTTATAGCAATCAGCCCCAGCATTTT. This sequence encodes CASSITGLRYSNQPQHF. Full variable domain (missing parts from reference TRBV28 and TRBJ1-5): DVKVTQSSRYLVKRTGEKVFLECVQDMDHENMFWYRQDPGLGLRLIYFSYDVKMKEKGDIPEGYSVSREKKERFSLILESASTNQTSMYLCASSITGLRYSNQPQHFGDGTRLSIL.

This chain links TRBV27 with TRBJ2-5; no clear D gene. Germline V gene lookup returns CDR1 MNHEY and CDR2 SMNVEV (reference sequence). V was pared by 5 bases and J by 0 bases, with 16 bases between. CDR3 length: 16 residues. In nucleotides, the CDR3 is TGTGCCAGCAGTCCGTACCAAACTCCCTACCAAGAGACCCAGTACTTC. It translates to CASSPYQTPYQETQYF.